This T cell receptor (beta chain) was found in a study of blood T cell repertoires in COVID-19. The junction had 5 bases not matched to a gene; V was cut back by 3 bases and J by 4 bases. This CDR3 has 15 amino acids. Germline V gene sequence: CDR1 ENHRY, CDR2 SYGVKD. Clones were read by immunoSEQ multiplex PCR, and TCRdb kept only the in-frame ones, dropping some. Of 230,000 or so clones listed, 90% were seen once; the top ten hold 2.1%. This chain links TRBV10-3 with TRBJ2-4, with TRBD2 matching over 8 bases. The sample taken for sequencing was peripheral blood. This receptor was identified in an older woman with COVID-19, enrolled during active disease. The CDR3 region is CAISDLGGAKNIQYF. Here the CDR3 DNA reads TGTGCCATCAGTGATCTCGGGGGGGCGAAAAACATTCAGTACTTC.